The clone carrying this T cell receptor (beta chain) was seen a few times. This sample is part of a study of blood T cell repertoires in COVID-19. The CDR3 contains 17 residues. Between the trimmed V and J ends, which lost 5 bases and 2 bases, there was a span of 19 bases. Germline V CDR1 and CDR2: LGHDT, YNNKEL (reference sequence). TCRdb keeps only in-frame clones here, not all; method: immunoSEQ multiplex PCR. The sample gives tens of thousands of clones, about 83% of which show up once; about 17% is in the top ten. This chain joins TRBV3-1 (or the pseudogene TRBV3-2) and TRBJ2-1; possible D gene TRBD2, 5 bases. This receptor was taken from a woman between 55 and 75 years old with acute or convalescent COVID-19. Sequencing was done on a sample of peripheral blood. The CDR3 bases are TGTGCCAGCAGCTATCTACTCCCGGGAAGCCCCTACAATGAGCAGTTCTTC. This gives the protein CASSYLLPGSPYNEQFF.